The 9 T cell receptor beta chains presented below share a single source sample, sequenced in a study of cytomegalovirus exposure and HLA in healthy donors. Amplification used 60 Vbeta primers and 13 Jbeta primers. TCRdb's copy holds only in-frame clones and misses some; the assay was immunoSEQ multiplex PCR. The data hold roughly 180,000 clones, with approximately 81% observed a single time. Sample: PBMCs. These receptors were collected from a male donor in good health and CMV-seronegative.

The gene calls are TRBV6-5 and TRBJ2-7, with D tentatively TRBD1 (6 bases). Deletions cut 6 bases from V and 1 base from J, with 10 bases between. The CDR3 extends over 13 amino acids. CDR1 and CDR2 (germline): MNHEY, SVGAGI. The CDR3 sequence: CASRDSLSYEQYF. CDR3 DNA: TGTGCCAGCAGGGACAGCTTATCCTACGAGCAGTACTTC.

The rearrangement joins TRBV7-8 to TRBJ2-1, with 7 bases matching TRBD2. This CDR3 spans 16 amino acids. Germline trimming cut 5 bases from V and 5 bases from J; bases unmatched to any gene: 12. CDR1 and CDR2 (germline): SGHVS, FQNEAQ. The CDR3 DNA is TGTGCCAGCAGCCCCTACACTCCCGGGACTAACAATGAGCAGTTCTTC. Translation gives CASSPYTPGTNNEQFF. The full variable domain, rest sourced from reference TRBV7-8 and TRBJ2-1, is GAGVSQSPRYKVAKRGQDVALRCDPISGHVSLFWYQQALGQGPEFLTYFQNEAQLDKSGLPSDRFFAERPEGSVSTLKIQRTQQEDSAVYLCASSPYTPGTNNEQFFGPGTRLTVL.

V and J are TRBV9 and TRBJ2-2; 10 positions agree with TRBD2. This CDR3 comprises 19 residues. Germline V lookup: CDR1 SGDLS, CDR2 YYNGEE. The V gene end was trimmed by 3 bases and the J gene end by 4 bases; junction bases not matched to a gene: 15. DNA for the CDR3: TGTGCCAGCAGCGAAAGCGGGGGGGCCACGATAAGTGTCACCGGGGAGCTGTTTTTT. The encoded protein is CASSESGGATISVTGELFF.

The chain links TRBV11-3 to TRBJ2-2; D might be TRBD2 (6 bases). Germline values: CDR1 SGHNT, CDR2 YENEEA. The CDR3 runs 14 residues. The germline V and J ends were trimmed by 1 base and 7 bases, with 10 bases remaining between them. The CDR3 is CASSLGGEGGELFF. The CDR3 nucleotides read TGTGCCAGCAGCTTAGGGGGGGAAGGCGGGGAGCTGTTTTTT.

The chain uses TRBV11-2 and TRBJ2-1; possibly TRBD2 for D (5 bases). Trimming removed 3 bases from V and 5 bases from J, with 11 bases in between. The CDR3 sequence is 14 residues long. Germline V gives CDR1 SGHAT, CDR2 FQNNGV. In DNA form, the CDR3 reads TGTGCCAGCAGCTTTCAGGCGAGGGACAATGAGCAGTTCTTC. Its protein is CASSFQARDNEQFF. Variable domain in full (rest from reference TRBV11-2 and TRBJ2-1): EAGVAQSPRYKIIEKRQSVAFWCNPISGHATLYWYQQILGQGPKLLIQFQNNGVVDDSQLPKDRFSAERLKGVDSTLKIQPAKLEDSAVYLCASSFQARDNEQFFGPGTRLTVL.

J is TRBJ1-3 and V is TRBV5-1, with D possibly being TRBD1 (5 bases). V gave up 4 bases and J gave up 1 base, with 18 bases separating them. In germline, CDR1 is SGHRS, CDR2 YFSETQ. The CDR3 is 17 amino acids. For the CDR3, the DNA is TGCGCCAGCAGCCCACAACCCACCCGGGGGTCTGGAAACACCATATATTTT. Encoded protein: CASSPQPTRGSGNTIYF. The whole variable domain, filled in from reference TRBV5-1 and TRBJ1-3, reads KAGVTQTPRYLIKTRGQQVTLSCSPISGHRSVSWYQQTPGQGLQFLFEYFSETQRNKGNFPGRFSGRQFSNSRSEMNVSTLELGDSALYLCASSPQPTRGSGNTIYFGEGSWLTVV.

The V call is TRBV5-1, the J call TRBJ2-7, with D perhaps matching TRBD2 (5 bases). Trimming removed 0 bases at V and 5 bases at J, with 18 bases between. The CDR3 consists of 16 residues. Germline V CDR1 and CDR2: SGHRS, YFSETQ. The CDR3: CASSLEGRRLTDEQYF. In DNA form, the CDR3 reads TGCGCCAGCAGCTTGGAAGGTCGGAGGTTAACGGACGAGCAGTACTTC.

The CDR3 DNA follows: TGTGCCAGCAGCTTATTGCCGCTAACCAACTCCTACGAGCAGTACTTC. Translation gives CASSLLPLTNSYEQYF. The chain combines TRBV7-2 with TRBJ2-7; no clear D. Germline-derived CDR1 and CDR2 are SGHTA and FQGNSA. The CDR3 contains 16 residues. Trimming pared 2 bases from V and 0 bases from J, leaving 14 bases between.

CDR3 DNA: TGTGCCAGCAGCCCTGGGACAGGGCGGTACAATGAGCAGTTCTTC. Translation: CASSPGTGRYNEQFF. This chain joins TRBV9 and TRBJ2-1; 9 bases align to TRBD1. The J segment lost 4 bases and the V segment lost 4 bases, leaving 6 bases of the junction unmatched. The CDR3 extends over 15 amino acids. Germline V lookup: CDR1 SGDLS, CDR2 YYNGEE. The full variable domain, with the rest looked up from reference TRBV9 and TRBJ2-1, is DSGVTQTPKHLITATGQRVTLRCSPRSGDLSVYWYQQSLDQGLQFLIQYYNGEERAKGNILERFSAQQFPDLHSELNLSSLELGDSALYFCASSPGTGRYNEQFFGPGTRLTVL.